One sample yielded the 18 T cell receptor beta chains listed below, sequenced in a study of vaccination and CD4 T cells after COVID-19. No antigens are known for them. Treatment defined: approximately 11-day PBMC culture with coronavirus spike peptide pools or control peptides (ViraFEST assay). An Oncomine TCR Beta short-read assay was used to sequence the DNA from cultured CD4+ T cells. TCRdb re-called the PCR reads through MiXCR, storing one row per CDR3 protein. This table has fewer than 20,000 distinct CDR3 sequences, 45% to 50% appearing once. The source material was CD4+ T cells from blood, cultured in vitro, sampled before SARS-CoV-2 vaccination. These receptors were taken from a human donor who had recovered from COVID-19.

This clonotype was counted between two and nine times. This chain connects TRBV7-2 to TRBJ2-7, with 7 nucleotides matching TRBD2. CDR1 and CDR2 from the germline V gene are SGHTA and FQGNSA. V was clipped by 4 bases and J by 4 bases; unmatched bases: 7. The CDR3 is made up of 14 amino acids. The CDR3 is CASSSGGSFYEQYF. Written as DNA, the CDR3 is TGTGCCAGCAGCTCGGGAGGCTCATTTTACGAGCAGTACTTC. The whole variable domain, remainder taken from reference TRBV7-2 and TRBJ2-7, is GAGVSQSPSNKVTEKGKDVELRCDPISGHTALYWYRQSLGQGLEFLIYFQGNSAPDKSGLPSDRFSAERTGGSVSTLTIQRTQQEDSAVYLCASSSGGSFYEQYFGPGTRLTVT.

This clonotype showed up just a few times. V usage is TRBV18 and J usage is TRBJ1-5; 10 positions match TRBD1. This CDR3 spans 16 amino acids. Germline lookup yields CDR1 KGHSH and CDR2 LQKENI. The V segment lost 3 bases and the J segment 7 bases; nucleotides outside the gene matches: 9. The CDR3 is CASSPFPGQGRQPQHF. CDR3 DNA: TGTGCCAGCTCACCCTTCCCGGGACAGGGGAGGCAGCCCCAGCATTTT.

This clonotype was counted a single time. Here the CDR3 reads CASSRTGGSYEQYF. For the CDR3, the DNA is TGTGCCAGCAGCCGGACAGGGGGCTCCTACGAGCAGTACTTC. This chain links TRBV7-9 with TRBJ2-7; TRBD1 agrees at 10 bases. Germline CDR1 reads SEHNR; CDR2 reads FQNEAQ (reference sequence). The V segment lost 5 bases and the J segment 0 bases; nucleotides outside the gene matches: 1. There are 14 residues in the CDR3.

This clonotype was counted a few times. V is TRBV4-3 and J is TRBJ2-1; D is possibly TRBD1 (5 bases). Germline V gene sequence: CDR1 LGHNA, CDR2 YSLEER. The length of the CDR3 is 11 residues. The CDR3 DNA reads as TGCGATTGGGGCCGCTACAATGAGCAGTTCTTC. This translates into CDWGRYNEQFF.

The chain links TRBV4-1 to TRBJ1-2, with D maybe TRBD1 (6 bases). Deletions cut 1 base from V and 4 bases from J, with 13 bases between. The CDR3 is 15 residues long. Germline V gene data show CDR1 as MGHRA and CDR2 as YSYEKL. The CDR3: CASSQARGGGYGYTF. In DNA, the CDR3 is TGCGCCAGCAGCCAAGCCCGAGGGGGGGGCTATGGCTACACCTTC.

In its sample, this clonotype was seen once. The chain joins TRBV4-3 to TRBJ1-2; TRBD1 is a possible D gene (5 bases). V lost 0 bases and J lost 2, with 10 bases in between. The germline gives CDR1 LGHNA, CDR2 YSLEER. The CDR3 spans 15 residues. CDR3 sequence: CASSQEVQGNYGYTF. CDR3 DNA: TGCGCCAGCAGCCAAGAGGTCCAGGGAAACTATGGCTACACCTTC.

The chain uses TRBV11-3 and TRBJ1-1, with D unresolved. Germline assignment: CDR1 SGHNT and CDR2 YENEEA. The V end lost 5 bases, the J end lost 0 bases, and 7 bases lay between the germline ends. This CDR3 spans 13 amino acids. The CDR3 is CASSRTVNTEAFF. The CDR3 DNA is TGTGCCAGCAGCCGAACAGTGAACACTGAAGCTTTCTTT.

The V gene is TRBV20-1, the J gene TRBJ1-3; a weak D match, TRBD1 (5 bases). The CDR3 is 15 residues long. V lost 2 bases to trimming and J lost 2 bases, with 13 bases between them. Germline CDR1 and CDR2: DFQATT and SNEGSKA (reference sequence). CDR3 sequence (DNA): TGCAGTGCTAGACGCCCACAGGACCCTGGAAACACCATATATTTT. Protein product: CSARRPQDPGNTIYF.

V usage is TRBV7-2 and J usage is TRBJ1-2; D remains ambiguous. The CDR3 is made up of 16 amino acids. V was cut by 3 bases and J by 2 bases, with 16 bases left in between. Germline lookup yields CDR1 SGHTA and CDR2 FQGNSA. In DNA form, the CDR3 reads TGTGCCAGCAGCTTGGCCAACGTCGGAGAAAACTATGGCTACACCTTC. It yields the protein CASSLANVGENYGYTF.

This chain uses TRBV19 with TRBJ1-1; D ambiguous. CDR1 is LNHDA, CDR2 SQIVND, per germline (reference sequence). V shed 4 bases and J shed 3 bases, with 3 bases lying between them. This CDR3 contains 11 residues. The CDR3 bases are TGTGCCAGTAGTAGGGACACTGAAGCTTTCTTT. Its translation is CASSRDTEAFF.

Only a few counts were recorded for this clonotype. The V call is TRBV27, the J call TRBJ2-3; TRBD2 aligns across 10 bases. The CDR3 covers 17 residues. CDR1 is MNHEY and CDR2 is SMNVEV in the germline V gene (reference sequence). The V gene end was trimmed by 1 base and the J gene end by 6 bases; junction bases not matched to a gene: 10. As DNA, the CDR3 is TGTGCCAGCAGTTTATTTCCCCCTAGCGGGAGAGAGGATACGCAGTATTTT. It encodes CASSLFPPSGREDTQYF.

As DNA, the CDR3 is TGTGCCAGCGCTACTGTGACTAGCGGGAGCACAGATACGCAGTATTTT. Its translation is CASATVTSGSTDTQYF. This sequence joins TRBV28 and TRBJ2-3; 10 bases fit TRBD2. Trimming at V came to 8 bases and at J to 0 bases, leaving 8 bases not matched to a gene. Germline V lookup: CDR1 MDHEN, CDR2 SYDVKM. The CDR3 extends over 16 amino acids.

CDR3 DNA: TGCAGTGCTATCCGACGGCTGGCGGGCACACAAGATACGCAGTATTTT. Protein: CSAIRRLAGTQDTQYF. The chain couples TRBV20-1 to TRBJ2-3; perhaps TRBD2 as D (5 bases). This CDR3 is 16 amino acids long. Germline lookup yields CDR1 DFQATT and CDR2 SNEGSKA (reference sequence). The ends were cut back, 4 bases at V and 5 bases at J, with 22 bases in the middle.

The gene calls are TRBV15 and TRBJ2-7; 8 bases are a match to TRBD1. Per the germline V gene, CDR1 is LNHNV and CDR2 is YYDKDF (reference sequence). This CDR3 is built from 17 residues. J lost 0 bases, V lost 4 bases, and 11 bases had no gene match. Written as DNA, the CDR3 is TGTGCCACCAGCACCGCCCCCGCCAGGGGGCTCTCCTACGAGCAGTACTTC. Its protein is CATSTAPARGLSYEQYF.

This clonotype was picked up a small number of times. The chain has TRBV25-1 and TRBJ2-5; 7 bases fit TRBD1. V was pared by 2 bases and J by 5 bases, with 8 bases of the junction left unmatched. Per germline, CDR1 MGHDK and CDR2 SYGVNS. This CDR3 spans 15 amino acids. The CDR3 region is CASSEQTGMEETQYF. In nucleotides, the CDR3 is TGTGCCAGCAGTGAACAGACAGGGATGGAGGAGACCCAGTACTTC.

This clonotype was seen a few times. The V gene is TRBV21-1, the J gene TRBJ1-2. TRBV21-1 is deemed a pseudogene. This CDR3 comprises 13 residues. The CDR3 DNA reads TGTGCCAGCAGCAAAACAGTCTTAGGTGGCTACACCTTC. Its translation: CASSKTVLGGYTF.

The chain employs TRBV6-2 or TRBV6-3 and TRBJ2-3; maybe TRBD2 (5 bases). The CDR3 is 15 amino acids. Germline CDR1 is MNHEY and CDR2 is SVGEGT. V gave up 5 bases and J gave up 5 bases, with 17 bases separating them. The CDR3 reads CASSRQLGVRDTQYF. The DNA for the CDR3 is TGTGCCAGCAGTCGACAACTAGGAGTTCGAGATACGCAGTATTTT.

The sample holds a few counts of this clonotype. V is TRBV6-2 or TRBV6-3 and J is TRBJ2-1; TRBD2 might be the D (5 bases). The ends were cut back, 2 bases at V and 5 bases at J, with 19 bases in the middle. The length of the CDR3 is 17 residues. The germline gives CDR1 MNHEY, CDR2 SVGEGT. The CDR3 sequence is CASSYNPFGSIDNEQFF. CDR3 nucleotides: TGTGCCAGCAGTTACAACCCTTTTGGGAGCATCGACAATGAGCAGTTCTTC.